This T cell receptor (delta chain) was observed in a study of Vδ1+ human thymocytes. This clone was observed a handful of times. What it binds is not known. The study's findings and limits: Thymic TRG and TRD repertoires appeared highly polyclonal, with Gaussian CDR3 length distributions.

Losses at the gene ends were 5 bases for V and 0 bases for J; bases not matched to a gene: 19. Germline V CDR1 and CDR2: TSWWSYY, QGS. The length of the CDR3 is 20 residues. RNA was extracted from the cells and then reverse transcribed. The CDR3 regions were amplified by multiplex PCR from V-gene primers to a constant-region primer. TCRdb redid clone calling on the multiplex PCR reads using CATT. The sample lists approximately 25,000 delta-chain clones; under 8% were seen once. This clonotype originated in a girl in the first two years of life who had congenital heart surgery. The chain recombines TRDV1 with TRDJ1, with 9 positions matching TRDD2. Sequenced sample: Vdelta1+ gamma-delta thymocytes from the thymus. The subset: FACS-sorted CD3+ TCRalphabeta- TCRVdelta1+ TCRVdelta2- thymocytes. CDR3 sequence reads: CALGSFLLLVSGEHTDKLIF. The CDR3 DNA reads TGTGCTCTTGGGTCCTTCCTACTTTTGGTTTCGGGGGAACACACCGATAAACTCATCTTT.